The rows below give T cell receptor beta chains drawn from one sample of a study of T cells in Graves' hyperthyroidism and ophthalmopathy. TCRdb recomputed calls from the multiplex PCR reads with MiXCR, one row per CDR3 protein. Of fewer than 500,000 distinct CDR3 sequences in the sample, roughly 15% were seen once. The sample consisted of blood. The receptors originated from a young woman with Graves' ophthalmopathy. The CDR3 runs from the conserved cysteine through the conserved F or W. D genes are given only for firm matches. Clone size appears in some rows only: once, few, many, or a class for an expanded clone.

v_call	j_call	d_call	clone_size	cdr3_nt	cdr3_aa
TRBV7-8	TRBJ2-5	-	many	TGTGCCAGCAGCTTACAGGGGACCGTAATAGAGACCCAGTACTTC	CASSLQGTVIETQYF
TRBV19	TRBJ2-3	-	few	TGTGCCAGTAAGGGCGGGACCACAGATACGCAGTATTTT	CASKGGTTDTQYF
TRBV2	TRBJ2-1	-	many	TGTGCCAGCAGTGAACTGGGGATCGGATCGAATGAGCAGTTCTTC	CASSELGIGSNEQFF
TRBV20-1	TRBJ1-6	-	few	TGCAGTGCTAGAGAAGCTGGTGGAGGGTTGAACTCACCCCTCCACTTT	CSAREAGGGLNSPLHF
TRBV5-6	TRBJ1-2	-	-	TGTGCCAGCAACCGGGGCCGGGTCAGGGAAGGCTACACCTTC	CASNRGRVREGYTF
TRBV12-3/TRBV12-4	TRBJ2-7	-	many	TGTGCCAGCAGTTTACATTTTGCGGGCGAGCAGTACTTC	CASSLHFAGEQYF
TRBV5-1	TRBJ2-2	TRBD1	many	TGCGCCAGCAGCGTGGGACAGCCGAACACCGGGGAGCTGTTTTTT	CASSVGQPNTGELFF
TRBV14	TRBJ2-7	-	few	TGTGCCAGCAGCCCAGGGAGGGGGGAGCAGTACTTC	CASSPGRGEQYF
TRBV19	TRBJ2-3	-	many	TGTGCCAGTAGGGGATCCCGATTCGGGGGAGATACGCAGTATTTT	CASRGSRFGGDTQYF
TRBV12-3/TRBV12-4	TRBJ2-7	TRBD1	many	TGTGCCAGCAGTTTTTCGAGACAGGGCTCCCCACACTACGAGCAGTACTTC	CASSFSRQGSPHYEQYF
TRBV29-1	TRBJ1-2	-	-	TGCAGCGTTGAAAGGCCGGGAGATTATGGCTACACCTTC	CSVERPGDYGYTF
TRBV4-2	TRBJ1-2	-	-	TGTGCCAGCAGCCAAGTACACCCTCCTGACTATGGCTACACCTTC	CASSQVHPPDYGYTF
TRBV2	TRBJ1-2	-	many	TGTGCCAGGATAGAAGGAGCTAACTATGGCTACACCTTC	CARIEGANYGYTF
TRBV6-1	TRBJ2-1	TRBD2	few	TGTGCCAGCAGTTCTTTAGCGGGGGGGAAAAATGAGCAGTTCTTC	CASSSLAGGKNEQFF
TRBV19	TRBJ1-5	-	-	TGTGCCAGTAGTATAGATCCTGGGAGGGGATACGGTCAGCCCCAGCATTTT	CASSIDPGRGYGQPQHF
TRBV20-1	TRBJ2-3	TRBD2	many	TGCAGTGCCACGGGGGGTGCGTTCGCAGATACGCAGTATTTT	CSATGGAFADTQYF
TRBV28	TRBJ2-1	-	many	TGTGCCAGCAGTTTACCGGGCGGATTCTCCTACAATGAGCAGTTCTTC	CASSLPGGFSYNEQFF
TRBV2	TRBJ1-2	-	many	TGTGCCACCCTAGGAGGGTTGATCTATGGCTACACCTTC	CATLGGLIYGYTF
TRBV12-3/TRBV12-4	TRBJ1-3	-	many	TGTGCCAGCAGTCTGAAGGGGATGGATGCCGGAAACACCATATATTTT	CASSLKGMDAGNTIYF
TRBV20-1	TRBJ1-6	-	-	TGCAGTGCTAGGACCGGGGGGGGGGTCCATTCACCCCTCCACTTT	CSARTGGGVHSPLHF
TRBV9	TRBJ2-2	TRBD1	few	TGTGCCAGCAGCCCCCTCTTAGGACAGGGGTTTGTCGGGGAGCTGTTTTTT	CASSPLLGQGFVGELFF
TRBV5-4	TRBJ2-1	TRBD1	-	TGTGCCAGCAGCCTAGGGGGACAGGGGGCTTTAGGGGATGAGCAGTTCTTC	CASSLGGQGALGDEQFF
TRBV6-5	TRBJ1-3	-	few	TGTGCCAGCAGTTTTGGACAAAACTCTGGAAACACCATATATTTT	CASSFGQNSGNTIYF
TRBV7-9	TRBJ1-4	-	many	TGTGCCAGCAGCTTCGGCCCTAATGAAAAACTGTTTTTT	CASSFGPNEKLFF
TRBV7-8	TRBJ1-5	-	-	TGTGCCAGCAGCTATACCAGCCAGCCCCAGCATTTT	CASSYTSQPQHF
TRBV19	TRBJ2-3	TRBD2	-	TGTGCCACCGCAAGTCGGCTAGCGGGGCTATATACGCAGTATTTT	CATASRLAGLYTQYF
TRBV7-2	TRBJ2-1	TRBD1	once	TGTGCCAGCAGCCAAGGACAGGGGCCCTCCTACAATGAGCAGTTCTTC	CASSQGQGPSYNEQFF
TRBV7-2	TRBJ1-1	TRBD1	many	TGTGCCAGCAGCTTCCAGGCGGGGACAGGGACAATGAACACTGAAGCTTTCTTT	CASSFQAGTGTMNTEAFF
TRBV7-8	TRBJ2-1	TRBD2	many	TGTGCCACCACCGGGACTAGCGGGGGGTTTAACTACAATGAGCAGTTCTTC	CATTGTSGGFNYNEQFF
TRBV28	TRBJ2-7	-	-	TGTGCCAGCAGTTTATTCGCGGAGGCCTACGAGCAGTACTTC	CASSLFAEAYEQYF
TRBV24-1	TRBJ2-3	TRBD2	many	TGTGCCACCAGTGATTCAGCCGGGACTAGCGTCACTAGCACAGATACGCAGTATTTT	CATSDSAGTSVTSTDTQYF
TRBV7-9	TRBJ1-1	TRBD1	-	TGTGCCAGCAGCAAAGCCGGGACAGAGGTCACTGAAGCTTTCTTT	CASSKAGTEVTEAFF
TRBV19	TRBJ1-1	TRBD1	few	TGTGCCAGTAGCCTATGGACAGGGGGCCGGAACACTGAAGCTTTCTTT	CASSLWTGGRNTEAFF